A selection of T cell receptor beta chains follows, all from one sample in a study of cytomegalovirus exposure and HLA in healthy donors. Libraries were prepared by immunoSEQ multiplex PCR; TCRdb keeps only in-frame clonotypes and omits some of them. The sample lists 90,000 to 150,000 clones; 86% were seen once. Material: PBMCs. Every receptor here comes from a man between 18 and 35 years old in good health and CMV-seronegative. The CDR3 runs from the conserved cysteine through the conserved F or W. The D gene is left open where the match is weak. Expanded clones are given a class, and other clones once, few, many or no size at all.

v_gene: TRBV10-3; j_gene: TRBJ2-7; abundance: few; d_gene: TRBD2; CDR3nt: TGTGCCATCAAGGTAGCGGGTGGGGACGAGCAGTACTTC; CDR3aa: CAIKVAGGDEQYF
v_gene: TRBV7-9; j_gene: TRBJ2-3; abundance: NA; d_gene: NA; CDR3nt: TGTGCCAGCAGCCCAAACACAGATACGCAGTATTTT; CDR3aa: CASSPNTDTQYF
v_gene: TRBV7-6; j_gene: TRBJ1-5; abundance: NA; d_gene: NA; CDR3nt: TGTGCCAGCAGCTTAGCCCTCGGGGGTCCCCAGCATTTT; CDR3aa: CASSLALGGPQHF
v_gene: TRBV27; j_gene: TRBJ1-1; abundance: NA; d_gene: TRBD1; CDR3nt: TGTGCCAGCAGTTTATCGGGGACAGGTGAAGCTTTCTTT; CDR3aa: CASSLSGTGEAFF
v_gene: TRBV7-2; j_gene: TRBJ1-1; abundance: NA; d_gene: NA; CDR3nt: TGTGCCAGCAGCCCTGCCCACACCGTGAACACTGAAGCTTTCTTT; CDR3aa: CASSPAHTVNTEAFF
v_gene: TRBV6-5; j_gene: TRBJ1-6; abundance: NA; d_gene: TRBD1; CDR3nt: TGTGCCAGCAGCCTCGGACAGGGAGGCGAACCCCTCCACTTT; CDR3aa: CASSLGQGGEPLHF
v_gene: TRBV7-9; j_gene: TRBJ2-7; abundance: NA; d_gene: TRBD2; CDR3nt: TGTGCCAGCAGCTTAGCTGGCGGGAGCGGGTCCTACGAGCAGTACTTC; CDR3aa: CASSLAGGSGSYEQYF
v_gene: TRBV2; j_gene: TRBJ1-1; abundance: few; d_gene: NA; CDR3nt: TGTGCCAGCAGTCAGAACACTGAAGCTTTCTTT; CDR3aa: CASSQNTEAFF
v_gene: TRBV7-2; j_gene: TRBJ2-7; abundance: NA; d_gene: TRBD1; CDR3nt: TGTGCCAGCAGCCCAGGGACAGGGCTAAAGACCTACGAGCAGTACTTC; CDR3aa: CASSPGTGLKTYEQYF
v_gene: TRBV2; j_gene: TRBJ2-1; abundance: NA; d_gene: NA; CDR3nt: TGTGCCAGCAGTGCCGGAGCCAATTCCTACAATGAGCAGTTCTTC; CDR3aa: CASSAGANSYNEQFF
v_gene: TRBV19; j_gene: TRBJ1-4; abundance: NA; d_gene: NA; CDR3nt: TGTGCCAGTAGTACCGGGGTTGCAACTAATGAAAAACTGTTTTTT; CDR3aa: CASSTGVATNEKLFF
v_gene: TRBV4-1; j_gene: TRBJ1-4; abundance: NA; d_gene: NA; CDR3nt: TGCGCCAGCAGCTTACCCTCACAGGCTGTAGGTGAAAAACTGTTTTTT; CDR3aa: CASSLPSQAVGEKLFF
v_gene: TRBV4-2; j_gene: TRBJ1-1; abundance: once; d_gene: NA; CDR3nt: TGTGCCAGCAGCCAAGGAGTGAACACTGAAGCTTTCTTT; CDR3aa: CASSQGVNTEAFF
v_gene: TRBV28; j_gene: TRBJ2-7; abundance: NA; d_gene: NA; CDR3nt: TGTGCCAGCAGTCCAGACAGCGACAGCTCCTACGAGCAGTACTTC; CDR3aa: CASSPDSDSSYEQYF
v_gene: TRBV2; j_gene: TRBJ2-1; abundance: NA; d_gene: TRBD2; CDR3nt: TGTGCCAGCTCCGGGACTAGCTTGGGGCGTGAGCAGTTCTTC; CDR3aa: CASSGTSLGREQFF
v_gene: TRBV29-1; j_gene: TRBJ2-7; abundance: NA; d_gene: NA; CDR3nt: TGCAGCGTTGACACTCCTTCCTACGAGCAGTACTTC; CDR3aa: CSVDTPSYEQYF
v_gene: TRBV5-1; j_gene: TRBJ1-4; abundance: NA; d_gene: TRBD1; CDR3nt: TGCGCCAGCAGCTTGGGTTCGGGACAGAGAATTGAAAAACTGTTTTTT; CDR3aa: CASSLGSGQRIEKLFF
v_gene: TRBV14; j_gene: TRBJ2-6; abundance: many; d_gene: NA; CDR3nt: TGTGCCAGCAGCCAAGTAGGCAGGCCCACGAGCGGGGCCAACGTCCTGACTTTC; CDR3aa: CASSQVGRPTSGANVLTF
v_gene: TRBV29-1; j_gene: TRBJ1-1; abundance: few; d_gene: NA; CDR3nt: TGCAGCGTCGCAGCGGTGATGAACACTGAAGCTTTCTTT; CDR3aa: CSVAAVMNTEAFF
v_gene: TRBV6-1; j_gene: TRBJ1-5; abundance: NA; d_gene: TRBD1; CDR3nt: TGTGCCAGCAGAACAGGGGGGGGAAGCAATCAGCCCCAGCATTTT; CDR3aa: CASRTGGGSNQPQHF
v_gene: TRBV27; j_gene: TRBJ2-3; abundance: NA; d_gene: NA; CDR3nt: TGTGCCAGCAGTTTATATCGCGTCACAGATACGCAGTATTTT; CDR3aa: CASSLYRVTDTQYF
v_gene: TRBV5-1; j_gene: TRBJ2-1; abundance: NA; d_gene: NA; CDR3nt: TGCGCCAGCAGCCTAAAGACAGGTTTGGTATCCTACAATGAGCAGTTCTTC; CDR3aa: CASSLKTGLVSYNEQFF
v_gene: TRBV5-6; j_gene: TRBJ2-7; abundance: NA; d_gene: NA; CDR3nt: TGTGCCAGCAGCTTGGGAGCCTCTAGCTCCTACGAGCAGTACTTC; CDR3aa: CASSLGASSSYEQYF
v_gene: TRBV30; j_gene: TRBJ1-2; abundance: NA; d_gene: NA; CDR3nt: TGTGCCTGGAGTTCGGGGTCCCATGGATATGGCTACACCTTC; CDR3aa: CAWSSGSHGYGYTF
v_gene: TRBV5-1; j_gene: TRBJ2-1; abundance: NA; d_gene: NA; CDR3nt: TGCGCCAGCAGCTTGGTGGGAGGCCCCAATGAGCAGTTCTTC; CDR3aa: CASSLVGGPNEQFF
v_gene: TRBV5-6; j_gene: TRBJ1-4; abundance: once; d_gene: TRBD1; CDR3nt: TGTGCCAGCAGCTGGAAAACCGGGACAGGAGGGGAAAAACTGTTTTTT; CDR3aa: CASSWKTGTGGEKLFF
v_gene: TRBV5-6; j_gene: TRBJ2-5; abundance: once; d_gene: TRBD2; CDR3nt: TGTGCCAGCAGCTACCCCTCGGGACTAGGGGTGGGGGAGACCCAGTACTTC; CDR3aa: CASSYPSGLGVGETQYF
v_gene: TRBV4-2; j_gene: TRBJ2-1; abundance: NA; d_gene: TRBD1; CDR3nt: TGTGCCAGCAGCCAAGGACAGGGGGGCAATGAGCAGTTCTTC; CDR3aa: CASSQGQGGNEQFF
v_gene: TRBV10-2; j_gene: TRBJ1-1; abundance: NA; d_gene: NA; CDR3nt: TGCGCCAGCAGTGAGACTAGGAGCACTGAAGCTTTCTTT; CDR3aa: CASSETRSTEAFF
v_gene: TRBV4-2; j_gene: TRBJ1-2; abundance: NA; d_gene: TRBD1; CDR3nt: TGTGCCAGCAGCCAAAGCTTGACAGGGGGGTTCTATGGCTACACCTTC; CDR3aa: CASSQSLTGGFYGYTF
v_gene: TRBV6-1; j_gene: TRBJ2-4; abundance: NA; d_gene: NA; CDR3nt: TGTGCCAGCAGTGCCTCTTTTATAGCCAAAAACATTCAGTACTTC; CDR3aa: CASSASFIAKNIQYF
v_gene: TRBV18; j_gene: TRBJ1-1; abundance: NA; d_gene: TRBD1; CDR3nt: TGTGCCAGCTCACGAGCGACAGGGTCGAACACTGAAGCTTTCTTT; CDR3aa: CASSRATGSNTEAFF
v_gene: TRBV4-2; j_gene: TRBJ1-2; abundance: NA; d_gene: NA; CDR3nt: TGTGCCAGCAGCCAAGATAGGCAGGAACTTTATGGCTACACCTTC; CDR3aa: CASSQDRQELYGYTF
v_gene: TRBV7-2; j_gene: TRBJ1-1; abundance: NA; d_gene: NA; CDR3nt: TGTGCCAGCAGCTTTTCGGACACTGAAGCTTTCTTT; CDR3aa: CASSFSDTEAFF
v_gene: TRBV7-2; j_gene: TRBJ1-3; abundance: NA; d_gene: TRBD1; CDR3nt: TGTGCCAGCAGCTTAGCTACAGGGGTAGGAAACACCATATATTTT; CDR3aa: CASSLATGVGNTIYF
v_gene: TRBV29-1; j_gene: TRBJ2-1; abundance: NA; d_gene: TRBD2; CDR3nt: TGCAGCGTGAGGGGACTAGCGGGAGGGGGCGAGCAGTTCTTC; CDR3aa: CSVRGLAGGGEQFF
v_gene: TRBV2; j_gene: TRBJ2-2; abundance: NA; d_gene: NA; CDR3nt: TGTGCCAGCAGTGAAAGACGCGGTAAAGATCCCGGGGAGCTGTTTTTT; CDR3aa: CASSERRGKDPGELFF
v_gene: TRBV6-5; j_gene: TRBJ1-2; abundance: NA; d_gene: TRBD1; CDR3nt: TGTGCCAGCAGCCCCCGGGACAGGGGGGATATCGGGTCCTTC; CDR3aa: CASSPRDRGDIGSF
v_gene: TRBV11-1; j_gene: TRBJ2-3; abundance: NA; d_gene: TRBD2; CDR3nt: TGTGCCAGCAGCCGTAGCGGGAGCGTTACAGATACGCAGTATTTT; CDR3aa: CASSRSGSVTDTQYF
v_gene: TRBV5-1; j_gene: TRBJ2-3; abundance: NA; d_gene: TRBD2; CDR3nt: TGCGCCAGCAGCTGGAGGGCTAGCGGGGGCACAGATACGCAGTATTTT; CDR3aa: CASSWRASGGTDTQYF
v_gene: TRBV6-5; j_gene: TRBJ2-2; abundance: NA; d_gene: NA; CDR3nt: TGTGCCAGCAGTTACTCGGAGGGGGCGGTCACCGGGGAGCTGTTTTTT; CDR3aa: CASSYSEGAVTGELFF
v_gene: TRBV5-1; j_gene: TRBJ2-5; abundance: NA; d_gene: TRBD2; CDR3nt: TGCGCCAGCAGCTCACTTTTAGCGGGAGGGCGGCAAGAGACCCAGTACTTC; CDR3aa: CASSSLLAGGRQETQYF
v_gene: TRBV7-2; j_gene: TRBJ1-1; abundance: NA; d_gene: TRBD1; CDR3nt: TGTGCCAGCAGCGCTACAGGGGGCGCGATCACTGAAGCTTTCTTT; CDR3aa: CASSATGGAITEAFF
v_gene: TRBV5-1; j_gene: TRBJ2-7; abundance: NA; d_gene: TRBD1; CDR3nt: TGCGCCAGCAGCTTGGGAGGACAGGGTTCCTACGAGCAGTACTTC; CDR3aa: CASSLGGQGSYEQYF
v_gene: TRBV5-4; j_gene: TRBJ1-1; abundance: many; d_gene: NA; CDR3nt: TGTGCCAGCAGCTTGGCGACAGGTTCGGATCCCGGGGCTTTCTTT; CDR3aa: CASSLATGSDPGAFF
v_gene: TRBV21-1; j_gene: TRBJ1-2; abundance: NA; d_gene: NA; CDR3nt: TGTGCCACCCTTAACTATGGCTACACCTTC; CDR3aa: CATLNYGYTF
v_gene: TRBV7-2; j_gene: TRBJ1-5; abundance: medium-sized; d_gene: NA; CDR3nt: TGTGCCAGCAGCACCGACACGCATCAGCCCCAGCATTTT; CDR3aa: CASSTDTHQPQHF
v_gene: TRBV4-1; j_gene: TRBJ2-7; abundance: NA; d_gene: NA; CDR3nt: TGCGCCAGCAGCCGGGGCAGTTCGACGGACGAGCAGTACTTC; CDR3aa: CASSRGSSTDEQYF
v_gene: TRBV4-1; j_gene: TRBJ2-7; abundance: NA; d_gene: TRBD2; CDR3nt: TGCGCCAGCAGCCAAGCGGCTAGCGGGAGGAGGCACGAGCAGTACTTC; CDR3aa: CASSQAASGRRHEQYF
v_gene: TRBV7-2; j_gene: TRBJ2-7; abundance: NA; d_gene: TRBD2; CDR3nt: TGTGCCAGCAGCTTAGCTGCTAGCGGGGGCCTAATCTCCTACGAGCAGTACTTC; CDR3aa: CASSLAASGGLISYEQYF
v_gene: TRBV5-1; j_gene: TRBJ2-5; abundance: few; d_gene: NA; CDR3nt: TGCGCCAGCAGCCCTCGATTGAAGAGCGGGGAGACCCAGTACTTC; CDR3aa: CASSPRLKSGETQYF